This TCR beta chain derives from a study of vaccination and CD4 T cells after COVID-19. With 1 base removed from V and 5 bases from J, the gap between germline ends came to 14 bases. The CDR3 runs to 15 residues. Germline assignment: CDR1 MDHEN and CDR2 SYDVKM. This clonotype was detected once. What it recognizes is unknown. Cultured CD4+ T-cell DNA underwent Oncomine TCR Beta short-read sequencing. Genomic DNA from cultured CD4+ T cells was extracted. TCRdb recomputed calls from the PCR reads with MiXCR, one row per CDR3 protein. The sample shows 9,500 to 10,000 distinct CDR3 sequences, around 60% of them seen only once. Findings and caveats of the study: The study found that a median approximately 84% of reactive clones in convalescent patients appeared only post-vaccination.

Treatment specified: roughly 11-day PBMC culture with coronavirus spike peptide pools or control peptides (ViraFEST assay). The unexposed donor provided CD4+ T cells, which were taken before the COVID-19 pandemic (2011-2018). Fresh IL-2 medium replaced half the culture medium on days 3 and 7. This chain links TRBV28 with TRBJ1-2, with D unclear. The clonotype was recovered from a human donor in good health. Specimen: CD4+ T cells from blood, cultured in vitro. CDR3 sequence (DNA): TGTGCCAGCAGTTTATTAGGAGGGCCAAGTTATGGCTACACCTTC. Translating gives CASSLLGGPSYGYTF.